The 22 T cell receptor beta chains given below trace back to one sample, sequenced in a study of blood T cell repertoires in COVID-19. Profiling relied on immunoSEQ multiplex PCR, and the TCRdb table lists in-frame clones only, not all of them. The profile shows approximately 140,000 clones, under 85% of them singletons. Material for sequencing was peripheral blood. These receptors all stem from a woman older than 75 in a cohort sampled during active or convalescent COVID-19.

This chain connects TRBV19 to TRBJ1-6; 7 bases are shared with TRBD1. V was clipped by 6 bases and J by 9 bases; unmatched bases: 5. Germline V lookup: CDR1 LNHDA, CDR2 SQIVND (reference sequence). The CDR3 is 13 residues long. In DNA form, the CDR3 reads TGTGCCAGTAGGACTTCAGGGGGTTCACCCCTCCACTTT. This encodes CASRTSGGSPLHF.

The chain is built from TRBV7-2 and TRBJ2-5; the D gene is possibly TRBD2 (6 bases). The CDR3 consists of 15 residues. V lost 5 bases and J lost 3, with 16 bases in between. The germline V gene encodes CDR1 SGHTA and CDR2 FQGNSA. CDR3 amino acids: CASSNRIAGKETQYF. The DNA for the CDR3 is TGTGCCAGCAGCAACCGGATCGCGGGGAAAGAGACCCAGTACTTC.

The J gene is TRBJ1-2, the V gene TRBV29-1; 9 nucleotides align to TRBD1. V lost 4 bases to trimming and J lost 4 bases; unmatched junction nucleotides: 13. Germline V gene sequence: CDR1 SQVTM, CDR2 ANQGSEA. This CDR3 contains 16 residues. The CDR3 region is CSVGGTGRGSGYGYTF. Written as DNA, the CDR3 is TGCAGCGTTGGAGGGACAGGGCGGGGGTCCGGCTATGGCTACACCTTC.

This sequence joins TRBV15 and TRBJ1-2, with TRBD1 matching 7 bases. The CDR3 contains 15 residues. J gave up 4 bases and V 0 bases, and 5 bases lay outside the gene matches. Germline V gene lookup returns CDR1 LNHNV and CDR2 YYDKDF (reference sequence). For the CDR3, the DNA is TGTGCCACCAGCAGAGATCGCGGGACAGCCTATGGCTACACCTTC. This translates into CATSRDRGTAYGYTF.

The chain uses TRBV6-1 and TRBJ1-5; 7 nucleotides match TRBD1. After removal of 3 bases from V and 4 bases from J, the junction contained 18 bases not matched to a gene. The CDR3 has 19 residues. Germline V CDR1 and CDR2: MNHNS, SASEGT. CDR3 DNA: TGTGCCAGCAGTGATCCCACCGTTTTGGTACAGGGGCCGAATCAGCCCCAGCATTTT. This sequence encodes CASSDPTVLVQGPNQPQHF.

The chain is built from TRBV1 and TRBJ2-7; the table's D call, TRBD2, has no DNA check behind it. TRBV1 is a documented pseudogene. This CDR3 spans 15 amino acids. In DNA form, the CDR3 reads TGCACCAGCAGCCAAGAGGGAGGGAGCACCTACGAGCAGTACTTC. Amino acid sequence: CTSSQEGGSTYEQYF.

This clone showed up just a few times. The V gene is TRBV6-6, the J gene TRBJ1-1; TRBD1 agrees at 8 bases. Trimming at V came to 5 bases and at J to 4 bases, leaving 6 bases not matched to a gene. Germline V lookup: CDR1 MNHNY, CDR2 SVGAGI (reference sequence). This CDR3 is 14 amino acids long. CDR3 coding DNA: TGTGCCAGCAGTACCCACCAGGGGGCCACTGAAGCTTTCTTT. Translated: CASSTHQGATEAFF.

The V gene is TRBV29-1, the J gene TRBJ2-3; 12 bases align to TRBD2. The CDR3 has 14 amino acids. The V gene's germline CDR1 is SQVTM and CDR2 ANQGSEA. V was pared by 7 bases and J by 3 bases, with 5 bases of the junction left unmatched. As DNA, the CDR3 is TGCAGCGCAGAACTAGCGGGGGGAACAGATACGCAGTATTTT. Its translation is CSAELAGGTDTQYF.

The V gene is TRBV27, the J gene TRBJ2-3; a possible D gene is TRBD2 (8 bases). CDR1 MNHEY and CDR2 SMNVEV come from the germline V gene (reference sequence). Trimming stripped 5 bases from V and 6 bases from J, with 18 bases between. The CDR3 is made up of 15 amino acids. The CDR3: CASSLKGAGGDTQYF. CDR3 nucleotide sequence: TGTGCCAGCAGTCTGAAGGGGGCGGGGGGCGATACGCAGTATTTT.

The J gene is TRBJ2-3, the V gene TRBV7-2; 13 bases agree with TRBD2. CDR1 and CDR2 from the germline V gene are SGHTA and FQGNSA. Trimming cost V 5 bases and J 4 bases; bases outside gene matches: 15. The CDR3 is 19 amino acids. CDR3 sequence: CASSPRTSGGPGVSDTQYF. CDR3 DNA: TGTGCCAGCAGCCCGAGGACTAGCGGGGGTCCCGGGGTGTCAGATACGCAGTATTTT.

The genes are TRBV5-4 and TRBJ2-1, with 10 positions matching TRBD2. J was trimmed by 4 bases and V by 3 bases; bases with no gene match: 4. The CDR3 contains 15 residues. Germline CDR1 and CDR2: SGHNT and YYREEE (reference sequence). In DNA form, the CDR3 reads TGTGCCAGCAGCTCGAGCGGGGGGGCATACAATGAGCAGTTCTTC. Protein product: CASSSSGGAYNEQFF.

This clone has a handful of counts. The CDR3 bases are TGTGCCAGCAGCCAAGCCAACGGGAACACTGAAGCTTTCTTT. Protein: CASSQANGNTEAFF. V and J are TRBV4-2 and TRBJ1-1; D is unclear. Trimming cost V 1 base and J 1 base, with 7 bases left between them. Germline CDR1 reads LGHNA; CDR2 reads YNFKEQ. This CDR3 has 14 amino acids.

V gene TRBV11-1 combines with J gene TRBJ1-4; no firm D call. V was shortened by 5 bases and J by 5 bases, with 15 bases between the two germline ends. This CDR3 is built from 15 residues. Germline V gives CDR1 SGHAT, CDR2 FQDESV (reference sequence). The CDR3 here is CASSPKRILNEKLFF. The CDR3 coding sequence is TGTGCCAGCAGCCCAAAGCGGATTCTCAATGAAAAACTGTTTTTT.

As DNA, the CDR3 is TGTGCCATCAGTGATGGGGCTAGGGGCACAGATACGCAGTATTTT. Translation gives CAISDGARGTDTQYF. This chain connects TRBV10-3 to TRBJ2-3, with a possible D match to TRBD1 (5 bases). Trimming removed 3 bases at V and 1 base at J, with 11 bases between. The CDR3 extends over 15 amino acids. CDR1 ENHRY and CDR2 SYGVKD come from the germline V gene.

J is TRBJ1-3 and V is TRBV4-1, with no clear D. Germline values: CDR1 MGHRA, CDR2 YSYEKL. This CDR3 spans 16 amino acids. Trimming stripped 2 bases from V and 0 bases from J, with 11 bases between. The CDR3 sequence: CASSQLVTGSGNTIYF. The CDR3 DNA reads as TGCGCCAGCAGCCAATTGGTGACGGGCTCTGGAAACACCATATATTTT.

V gene TRBV28 combines with J gene TRBJ1-3; 7 nucleotides match TRBD1. Trimming removed 1 base from V and 4 bases from J; junction bases left unmatched: 7. Germline V lookup: CDR1 MDHEN, CDR2 SYDVKM. There are 16 residues in the CDR3. The CDR3 protein is CASSLSLRQGGNTIYF. As DNA, the CDR3 is TGTGCCAGCAGTTTATCTTTGAGACAGGGAGGAAACACCATATATTTT.

This chain links TRBV2 with TRBJ2-1, with 15 bases matching TRBD2. From germline, CDR1 is SNHLY and CDR2 FYNNEI. After removal of 5 bases from V and 7 bases from J, the junction contained 12 bases not matched to a gene. The CDR3 has 18 amino acids. The CDR3 reads CASSKTRTSGGARNEQFF. In DNA form, the CDR3 reads TGTGCCAGCAGTAAAACCAGGACTAGCGGGGGGGCAAGAAATGAGCAGTTCTTC.

Concerning this clone itself: A read error may produce the germline difference seen at one junction end. The chain is built from TRBV7-8 and TRBJ2-1; 9 positions agree with TRBD2. CDR1 SGHVS and CDR2 FQNEAQ come from the germline V gene. The CDR3 is 15 amino acids. The CDR3 is CASSFGLAHTNGQFF. In nucleotides, the CDR3 is TGTGCCAGCAGCTTCGGACTAGCGCACACCAATGGGCAGTTCTTC. The full variable domain, with the rest looked up from reference TRBV7-8 and TRBJ2-1, is GAGVSQSPRYKVAKRGQDVALRCDPISGHVSLFWYQQALGQGPEFLTYFQNEAQLDKSGLPSDRFFAERPEGSVSTLKIQRTQQEDSAVYLCASSFGLAHTNGQFFGPGTRLTVL.

A few counts support this clone. The rearrangement uses TRBV9 and TRBJ1-1; 8 bases line up with TRBD1. Germline values: CDR1 SGDLS, CDR2 YYNGEE. After removal of 4 bases from V and 4 bases from J, the junction contained 9 bases not matched to a gene. The CDR3 extends over 15 amino acids. The CDR3 sequence is CASSTLQGGSTEAFF. CDR3 coding DNA: TGTGCCAGCAGCACCTTACAGGGGGGAAGCACTGAAGCTTTCTTT.

This chain links TRBV28 with TRBJ1-2; D gene unclear. This CDR3 has 14 amino acids. Trimming stripped 2 bases from V and 4 bases from J, with 11 bases between. The V gene's germline CDR1 is MDHEN and CDR2 SYDVKM. CDR3 nucleotides: TGTGCCAGCAGTTTAGGAGATGGAGGCTATGGCTACACCTTC. Translating gives CASSLGDGGYGYTF.

In the case of this clone: One junction end does not reproduce the germline sequence, and a read error may be involved. The V call is TRBV5-5, the J call TRBJ1-6; 9 bases match TRBD1. The CDR3 loop spans 15 amino acids. Germline values: CDR1 SGHKS, CDR2 YYEKEE (reference sequence). CDR3 protein: CASSRPGQGDSPLHF. CDR3 nucleotides: TGTGCCAGCAGCAGGCCGGGACAGGGCGATTCCCCCCTCCACTTT. Using reference TRBV5-5 and TRBJ1-6 for the parts outside the CDR3, the full variable domain is DAGVTQSPTHLIKTRGQQVTLRCSPISGHKSVSWYQQVLGQGPQFIFQYYEKEERGRGNFPDRFSARQFPNYSSELNVNALLLGDSALYLCASSRPGQGDSPLHFGNGTRLTVT.

V usage is TRBV5-4 and J usage is TRBJ2-3; 10 bases are shared with TRBD2. Germline values: CDR1 SGHNT, CDR2 YYREEE (reference sequence). The CDR3 is made up of 14 amino acids. V trimming: 4 bases; J trimming: 4 bases; junction bases outside the gene matches: 3. CDR3 nucleotide sequence: TGTGCCAGCAGCCTAGCGGGGGCGTCAGATACGCAGTATTTT. It specifies CASSLAGASDTQYF.